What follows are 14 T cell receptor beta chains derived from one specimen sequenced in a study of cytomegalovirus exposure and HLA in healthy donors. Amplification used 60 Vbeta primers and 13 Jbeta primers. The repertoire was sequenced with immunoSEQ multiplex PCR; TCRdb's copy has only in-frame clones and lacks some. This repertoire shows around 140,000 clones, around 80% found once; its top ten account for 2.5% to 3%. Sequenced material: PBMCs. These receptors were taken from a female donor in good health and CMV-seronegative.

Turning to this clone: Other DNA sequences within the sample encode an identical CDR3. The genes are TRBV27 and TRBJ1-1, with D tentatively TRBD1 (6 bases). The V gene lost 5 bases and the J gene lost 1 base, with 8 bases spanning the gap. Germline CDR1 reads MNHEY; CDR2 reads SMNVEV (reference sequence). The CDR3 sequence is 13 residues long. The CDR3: CASSLQGNTEAFF. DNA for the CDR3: TGTGCCAGCAGTCTACAGGGGAACACTGAAGCTTTCTTT.

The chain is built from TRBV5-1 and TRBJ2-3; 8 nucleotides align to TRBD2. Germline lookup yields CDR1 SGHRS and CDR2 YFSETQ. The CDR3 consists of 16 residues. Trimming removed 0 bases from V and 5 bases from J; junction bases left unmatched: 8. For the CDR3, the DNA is TGCGCCAGCAGCTTGGCAGTCGGGGGGGCCTTAGATACGCAGTATTTT. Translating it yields CASSLAVGGALDTQYF.

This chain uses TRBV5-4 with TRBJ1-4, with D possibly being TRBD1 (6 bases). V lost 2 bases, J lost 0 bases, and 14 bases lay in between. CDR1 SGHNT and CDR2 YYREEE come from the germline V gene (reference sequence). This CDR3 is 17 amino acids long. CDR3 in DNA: TGTGCCAGCAGCTTTTCAGGGGCGGTTGCAACTAATGAAAAACTGTTTTTT. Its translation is CASSFSGAVATNEKLFF.

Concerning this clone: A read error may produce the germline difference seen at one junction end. CDR3 region: CSSTPGGGSSYNEQFF. Written as DNA, the CDR3 is TGTTCCAGCACCCCCGGCGGGGGGAGCTCCTACAATGAGCAGTTCTTC. The V gene is TRBV7-9, the J gene TRBJ2-1; 8 positions agree with TRBD2. Germline V gene lookup returns CDR1 SEHNR and CDR2 FQNEAQ (reference sequence). The CDR3 runs 16 residues. Variable domain in full (rest from reference TRBV7-9 and TRBJ2-1): DTGVSQNPRHKITKRGQNVTFRCDPISEHNRLYWYRQTLGQGPEFLTYFQNEAQLEKSRLLSDRFSAERPKGSFSTLEIQRTEQGDSAMYLCSSTPGGGSSYNEQFFGPGTRLTVL.

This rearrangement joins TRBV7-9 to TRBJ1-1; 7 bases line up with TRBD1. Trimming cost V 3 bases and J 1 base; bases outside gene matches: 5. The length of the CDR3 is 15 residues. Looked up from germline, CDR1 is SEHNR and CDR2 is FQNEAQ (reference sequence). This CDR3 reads CASSFPDRPNTEAFF. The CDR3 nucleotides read TGTGCCAGCAGCTTCCCGGACAGGCCGAACACTGAAGCTTTCTTT.

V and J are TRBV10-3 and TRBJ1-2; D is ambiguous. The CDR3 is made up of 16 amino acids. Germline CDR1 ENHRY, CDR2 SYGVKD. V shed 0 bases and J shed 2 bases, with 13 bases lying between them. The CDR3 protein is CAISESIGSLNYGYTF. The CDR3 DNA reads TGTGCCATCAGTGAGTCGATTGGTTCACTAAACTATGGCTACACCTTC.

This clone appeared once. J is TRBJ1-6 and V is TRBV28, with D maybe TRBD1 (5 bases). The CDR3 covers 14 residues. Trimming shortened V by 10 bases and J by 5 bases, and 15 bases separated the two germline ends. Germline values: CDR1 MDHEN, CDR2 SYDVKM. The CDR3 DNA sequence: TGTGCCACCGCCCGACAGACGAATAATTCACCCCTCCACTTT. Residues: CATARQTNNSPLHF.

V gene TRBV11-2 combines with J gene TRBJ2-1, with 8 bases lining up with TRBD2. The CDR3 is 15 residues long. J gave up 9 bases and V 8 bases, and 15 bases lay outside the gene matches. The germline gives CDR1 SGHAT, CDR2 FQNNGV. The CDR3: CASAERAGVYLEQFF. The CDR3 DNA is TGTGCCAGCGCCGAGAGAGCGGGAGTTTATCTTGAGCAGTTCTTC.

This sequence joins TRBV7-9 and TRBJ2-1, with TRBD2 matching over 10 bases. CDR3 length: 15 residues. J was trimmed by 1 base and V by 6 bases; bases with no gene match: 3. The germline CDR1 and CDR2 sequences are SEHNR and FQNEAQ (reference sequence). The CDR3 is CASRPGLASYNEQFF. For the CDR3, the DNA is TGTGCCAGCAGACCGGGACTAGCGTCCTACAATGAGCAGTTCTTC. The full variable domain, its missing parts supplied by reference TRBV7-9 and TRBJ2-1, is DTGVSQNPRHKITKRGQNVTFRCDPISEHNRLYWYRQTLGQGPEFLTYFQNEAQLEKSRLLSDRFSAERPKGSFSTLEIQRTEQGDSAMYLCASRPGLASYNEQFFGPGTRLTVL.

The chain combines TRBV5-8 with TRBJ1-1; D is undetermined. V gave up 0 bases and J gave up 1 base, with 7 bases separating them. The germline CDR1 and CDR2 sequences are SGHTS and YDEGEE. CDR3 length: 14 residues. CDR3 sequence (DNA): TGTGCCAGCAGCTTGGGAGGGAGGAACACTGAAGCTTTCTTT. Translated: CASSLGGRNTEAFF.

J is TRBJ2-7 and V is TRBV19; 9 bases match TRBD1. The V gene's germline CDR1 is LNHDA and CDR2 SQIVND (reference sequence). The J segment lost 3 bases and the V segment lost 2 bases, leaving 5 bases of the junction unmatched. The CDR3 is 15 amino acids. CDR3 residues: CASSIITGGSYEQYF. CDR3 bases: TGTGCCAGTAGTATAATAACAGGGGGCAGCTACGAGCAGTACTTC.

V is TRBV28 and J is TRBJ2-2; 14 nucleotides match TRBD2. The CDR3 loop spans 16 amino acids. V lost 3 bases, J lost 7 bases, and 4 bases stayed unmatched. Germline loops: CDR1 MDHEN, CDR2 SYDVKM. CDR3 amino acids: CASSLGLAGAVGELFF. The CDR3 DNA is TGTGCCAGCAGTTTGGGACTAGCGGGGGCGGTCGGGGAGCTGTTTTTT.

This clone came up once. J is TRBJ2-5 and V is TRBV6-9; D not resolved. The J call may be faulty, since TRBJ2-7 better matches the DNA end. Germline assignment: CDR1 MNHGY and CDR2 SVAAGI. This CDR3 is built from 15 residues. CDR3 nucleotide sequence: TGTGCCAGCAGCCGAAAAGTCCCCCTCAACTACGAGCAGTACTTC. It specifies CASSRKVPLNYEQYF.

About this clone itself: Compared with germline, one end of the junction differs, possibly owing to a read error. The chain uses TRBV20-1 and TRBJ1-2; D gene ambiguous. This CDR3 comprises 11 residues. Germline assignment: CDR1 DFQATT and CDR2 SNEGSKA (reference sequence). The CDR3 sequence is CSAEGGYGYPF. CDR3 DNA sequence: TGCAGTGCTGAGGGAGGCTATGGCTACCCCTTC.